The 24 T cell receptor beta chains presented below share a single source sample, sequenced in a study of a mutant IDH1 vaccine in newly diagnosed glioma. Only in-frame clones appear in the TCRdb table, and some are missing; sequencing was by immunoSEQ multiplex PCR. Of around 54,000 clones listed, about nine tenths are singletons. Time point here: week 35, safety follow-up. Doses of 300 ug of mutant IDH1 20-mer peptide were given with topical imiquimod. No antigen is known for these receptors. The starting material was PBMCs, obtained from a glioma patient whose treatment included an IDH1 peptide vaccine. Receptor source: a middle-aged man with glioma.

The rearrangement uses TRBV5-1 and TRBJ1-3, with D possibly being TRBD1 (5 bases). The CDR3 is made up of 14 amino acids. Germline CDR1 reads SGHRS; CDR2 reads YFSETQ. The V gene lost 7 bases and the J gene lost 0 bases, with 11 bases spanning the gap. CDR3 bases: TGCGCCAGCGGGCCAGGGATCTCTGGAAACACCATATATTTT. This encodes CASGPGISGNTIYF. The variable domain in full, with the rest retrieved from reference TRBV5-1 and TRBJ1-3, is KAGVTQTPRYLIKTRGQQVTLSCSPISGHRSVSWYQQTPGQGLQFLFEYFSETQRNKGNFPGRFSGRQFSNSRSEMNVSTLELGDSALYLCASGPGISGNTIYFGEGSWLTVV.

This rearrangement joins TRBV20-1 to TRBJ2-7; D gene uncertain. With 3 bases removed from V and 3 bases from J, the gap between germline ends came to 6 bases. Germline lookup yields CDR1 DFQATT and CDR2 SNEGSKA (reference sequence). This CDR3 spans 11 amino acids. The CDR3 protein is CSARSNYEQYF. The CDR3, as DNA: TGCAGTGCTAGGTCGAACTACGAGCAGTACTTC.

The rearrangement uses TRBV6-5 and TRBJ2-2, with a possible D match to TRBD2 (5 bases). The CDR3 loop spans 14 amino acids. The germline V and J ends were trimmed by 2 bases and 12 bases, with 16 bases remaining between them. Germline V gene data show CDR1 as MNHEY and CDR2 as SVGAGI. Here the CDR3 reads CASSYGGPWEKLFF. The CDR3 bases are TGTGCCAGCAGTTACGGAGGCCCCTGGGAGAAGCTGTTTTTT.

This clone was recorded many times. CDR3 loop: CASSSDPTRGRGYGYTF. Written as DNA, the CDR3 is TGTGCCAGCAGCTCCGACCCGACTAGGGGGCGGGGCTATGGCTACACCTTC. This chain joins TRBV13 and TRBJ1-2; 7 nucleotides align to TRBD1. The CDR3 has 17 residues. Trimming took 4 bases from V and 4 from J; bases not matched to a gene: 15. CDR1 and CDR2 (germline): PRHDT, FYEKMQ (reference sequence).

The CDR3 nucleotides read TGTGCTAGTGGTGGAGGGGGGAGCCCCTACGAGCAGTACTTC. This sequence encodes CASGGGGSPYEQYF. This chain links TRBV12-5 with TRBJ2-7; TRBD1 or TRBD2 may be the D gene (6 bases each). The CDR3 contains 14 residues. The germline V gene has CDR1 LGHNT and CDR2 FRNRAP. V lost 5 bases, J lost 2 bases, and 13 bases lay in between. The whole variable domain, remainder taken from reference TRBV12-5 and TRBJ2-7, is DARVTQTPRHKVTEMGQEVTMRCQPILGHNTVFWYRQTMMQGLELLAYFRNRAPLDDSGMPKDRFSAEMPDATLATLKIQPSEPRDSAVYFCASGGGGSPYEQYFGPGTRLTVT.

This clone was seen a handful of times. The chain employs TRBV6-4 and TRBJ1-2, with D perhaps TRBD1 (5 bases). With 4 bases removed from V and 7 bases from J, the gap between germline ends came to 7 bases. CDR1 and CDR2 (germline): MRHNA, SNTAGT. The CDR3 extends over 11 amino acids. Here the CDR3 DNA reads TGTGCCAGCAGTGGAGGGACTGGCTACACCTTC. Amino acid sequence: CASSGGTGYTF.

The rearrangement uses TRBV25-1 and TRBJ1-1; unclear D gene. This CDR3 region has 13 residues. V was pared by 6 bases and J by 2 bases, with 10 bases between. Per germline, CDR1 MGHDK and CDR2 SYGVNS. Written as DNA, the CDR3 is TGTGCCAGCAGCCACTCGGGTAACACTGAAGCTTTCTTT. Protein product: CASSHSGNTEAFF.

CDR3 region: CASSQGPGDGGETQYF. CDR3 DNA: TGTGCCAGCAGCCAAGGGCCGGGAGATGGAGGAGAGACCCAGTACTTC. V gene TRBV4-2 combines with J gene TRBJ2-5; D might be TRBD2 (6 bases). CDR1 and CDR2 (germline): LGHNA, YNFKEQ. CDR3 size: 16 residues. The V end was cut by 1 base, the J end by 4 bases, with 16 bases between.

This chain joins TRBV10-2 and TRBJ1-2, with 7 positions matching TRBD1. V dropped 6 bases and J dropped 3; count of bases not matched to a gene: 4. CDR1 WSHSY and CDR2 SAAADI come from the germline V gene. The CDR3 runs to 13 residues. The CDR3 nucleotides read TGCGCCAGCAGCTCCGGGACAGACTATGGCTACACCTTC. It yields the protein CASSSGTDYGYTF.

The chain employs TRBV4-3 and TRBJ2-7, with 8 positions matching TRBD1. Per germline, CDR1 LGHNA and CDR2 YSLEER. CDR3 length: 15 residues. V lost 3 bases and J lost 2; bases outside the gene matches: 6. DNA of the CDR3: TGCGCCAGCAGCCACACGGACAGGGCTCCCTACGAGCAGTACTTC. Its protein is CASSHTDRAPYEQYF.

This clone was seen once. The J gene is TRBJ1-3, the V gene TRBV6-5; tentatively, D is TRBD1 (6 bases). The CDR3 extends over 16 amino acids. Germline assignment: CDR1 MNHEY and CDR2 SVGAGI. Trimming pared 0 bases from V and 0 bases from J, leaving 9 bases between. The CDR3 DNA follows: TGTGCCAGCAGTTACTCGACGGGGGCCTCTGGAAACACCATATATTTT. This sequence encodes CASSYSTGASGNTIYF.

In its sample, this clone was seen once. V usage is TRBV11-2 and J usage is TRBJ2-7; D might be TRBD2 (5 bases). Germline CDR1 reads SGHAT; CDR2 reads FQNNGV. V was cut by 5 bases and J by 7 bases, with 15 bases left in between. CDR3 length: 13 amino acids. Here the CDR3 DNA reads TGTGCCAGCAGCCTCCCGGGATTTTTGGAGCAGTACTTC. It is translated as CASSLPGFLEQYF.

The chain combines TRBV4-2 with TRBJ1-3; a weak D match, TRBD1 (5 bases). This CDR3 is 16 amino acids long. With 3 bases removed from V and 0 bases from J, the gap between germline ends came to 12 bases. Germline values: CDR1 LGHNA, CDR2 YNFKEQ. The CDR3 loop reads CASSHGRRGSGNTIYF. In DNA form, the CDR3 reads TGTGCCAGCAGCCACGGGAGAAGGGGCTCTGGAAACACCATATATTTT.

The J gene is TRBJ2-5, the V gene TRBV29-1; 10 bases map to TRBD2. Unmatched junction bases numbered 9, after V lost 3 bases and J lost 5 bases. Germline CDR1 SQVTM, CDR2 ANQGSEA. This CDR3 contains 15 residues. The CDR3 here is CSVDLASGSIETQYF. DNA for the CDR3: TGCAGCGTTGATTTGGCTAGCGGGAGCATCGAGACCCAGTACTTC.

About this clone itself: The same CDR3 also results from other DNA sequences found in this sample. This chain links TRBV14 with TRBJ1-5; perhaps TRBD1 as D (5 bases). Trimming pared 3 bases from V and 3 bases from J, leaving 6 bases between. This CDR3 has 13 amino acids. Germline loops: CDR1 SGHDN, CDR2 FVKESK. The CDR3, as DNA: TGTGCCAGCAGCCAGGGACCCAATCAGCCCCAGCATTTT. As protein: CASSQGPNQPQHF.

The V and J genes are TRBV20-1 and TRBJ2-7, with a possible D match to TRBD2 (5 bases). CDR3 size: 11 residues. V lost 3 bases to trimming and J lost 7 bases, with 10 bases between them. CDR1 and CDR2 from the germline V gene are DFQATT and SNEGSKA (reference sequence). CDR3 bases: TGCAGTGCTAGGGACTCCCAGGAGCAGTACTTC. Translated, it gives CSARDSQEQYF.

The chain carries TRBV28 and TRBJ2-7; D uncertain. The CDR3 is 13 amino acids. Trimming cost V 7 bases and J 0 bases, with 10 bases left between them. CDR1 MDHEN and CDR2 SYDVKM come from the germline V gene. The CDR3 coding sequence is TGTGCCAGCACCAGGAGCCCCTCCTACGAGCAGTACTTC. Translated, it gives CASTRSPSYEQYF.

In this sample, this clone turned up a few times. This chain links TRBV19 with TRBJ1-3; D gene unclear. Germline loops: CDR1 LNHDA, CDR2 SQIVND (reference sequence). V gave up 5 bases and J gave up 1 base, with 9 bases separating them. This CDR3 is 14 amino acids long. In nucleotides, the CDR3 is TGTGCCAGTAGTCCCTGGGATTCTGGAAACACCATATATTTT. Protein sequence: CASSPWDSGNTIYF.

The CDR3 loop reads CASSRRGSGAEAFF. CDR3 DNA sequence: TGTGCCAGCAGCCGTAGGGGGAGTGGCGCTGAAGCTTTCTTT. The chain links TRBV7-9 to TRBJ1-1; tentative D call: TRBD1 (6 bases). Trimming removed 5 bases at V and 6 bases at J, with 16 bases between. There are 14 residues in the CDR3. The germline V gene encodes CDR1 SEHNR and CDR2 FQNEAQ (reference sequence). Based on the CDR3 plus reference TRBV7-9 and TRBJ1-1, the full variable domain is DTGVSQNPRHKITKRGQNVTFRCDPISEHNRLYWYRQTLGQGPEFLTYFQNEAQLEKSRLLSDRFSAERPKGSFSTLEIQRTEQGDSAMYLCASSRRGSGAEAFFGQGTRLTVV.

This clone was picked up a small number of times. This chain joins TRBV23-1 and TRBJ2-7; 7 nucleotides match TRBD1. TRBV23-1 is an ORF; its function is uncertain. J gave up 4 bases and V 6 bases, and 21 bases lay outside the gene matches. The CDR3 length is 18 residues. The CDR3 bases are TGCGCCAGCAGGGACAGGCAGTTTTCAATGGGAGTTATATACGAGCAGTACTTC. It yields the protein CASRDRQFSMGVIYEQYF.

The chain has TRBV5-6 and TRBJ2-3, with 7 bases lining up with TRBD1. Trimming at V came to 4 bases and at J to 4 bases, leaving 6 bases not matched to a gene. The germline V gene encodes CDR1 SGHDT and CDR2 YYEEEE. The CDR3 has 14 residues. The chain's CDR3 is CASSRGQSPDTQYF. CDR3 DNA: TGTGCCAGCAGCCGGGGACAGTCTCCAGATACGCAGTATTTT.

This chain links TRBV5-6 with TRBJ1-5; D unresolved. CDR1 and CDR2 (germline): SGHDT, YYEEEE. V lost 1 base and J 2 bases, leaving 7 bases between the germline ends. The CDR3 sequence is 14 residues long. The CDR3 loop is CASSLIQGNQPQHF. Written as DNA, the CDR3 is TGTGCCAGCAGCTTGATCCAGGGCAATCAGCCCCAGCATTTT.

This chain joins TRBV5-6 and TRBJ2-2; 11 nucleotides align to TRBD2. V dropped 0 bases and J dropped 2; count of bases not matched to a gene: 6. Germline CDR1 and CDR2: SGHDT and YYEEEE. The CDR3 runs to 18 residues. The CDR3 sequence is CASSLDSGRAGNTGELFF. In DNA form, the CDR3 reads TGTGCCAGCAGCTTGGATAGCGGGAGGGCCGGTAACACCGGGGAGCTGTTTTTT. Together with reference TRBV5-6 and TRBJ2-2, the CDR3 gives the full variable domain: DAGVTQSPTHLIKTRGQQVTLRCSPKSGHDTVSWYQQALGQGPQFIFQYYEEEERQRGNFPDRFSGHQFPNYSSELNVNALLLGDSALYLCASSLDSGRAGNTGELFFGEGSRLTVL.

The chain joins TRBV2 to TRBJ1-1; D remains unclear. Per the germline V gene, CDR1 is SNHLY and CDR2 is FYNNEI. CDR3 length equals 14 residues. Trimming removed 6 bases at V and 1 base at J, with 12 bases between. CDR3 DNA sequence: TGTGCCAGCAGGGTGACGGTCTCGAACACTGAAGCTTTCTTT. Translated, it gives CASRVTVSNTEAFF.